The clone carrying this TCR beta chain was detected a few times. Its antigen is still unknown. The data were obtained in a study of identical twins. Points from the study as a whole: Findings came from cross-sectional statistics, without long-term follow-up of donors.

This CDR3 has 16 amino acids. V trimming: 5 bases; J trimming: 0 bases; junction bases outside the gene matches: 11. Per the germline V gene, CDR1 is DFQATT and CDR2 is SNEGSKA (reference sequence). Template switching, a step in the protocol, added a universal primer site, and cDNA carried unique molecular identifiers. In TCRdb, the 5' RACE reads were re-called with MiXCR into one record per CDR3 protein. Of some 1,600,000 distinct CDR3 sequences in the sample, less than 35% were seen once. The clonotype originates from a newborn girl in good health. Source material: cord blood. The rearrangement uses TRBV20-1 and TRBJ1-2; 8 bases agree with TRBD1. The CDR3: CSAQSVRDRPNYGYTF. The CDR3 DNA reads TGCAGTGCTCAGAGCGTCCGGGACAGGCCTAACTATGGCTACACCTTC.